One and the same sample provided the 30 T cell receptor beta chains below, sequenced in a study of CD8 T cells in ankylosing spondylitis. Findings and caveats of the study: In ankylosing spondylitis blood, a motif of eight highly homologous TCR beta variants appeared characteristic.

MiXCR, applied by TCRdb to the 5' RACE reads, yields one record per CDR3 protein. The table includes roughly 350,000 distinct CDR3 sequences, 8% detected once. For these receptors, no antigen is known. Input material: blood, either unsorted or a sorted T cell fraction (not recorded which). These receptors came from a male donor with ankylosing spondylitis.

This clonotype was observed a handful of times. The V gene is TRBV5-1, the J gene TRBJ2-7, with D possibly being TRBD2 (6 bases). This CDR3 region has 18 residues. With 0 bases removed from V and 3 bases from J, the gap between germline ends came to 22 bases. Looked up from germline, CDR1 is SGHRS and CDR2 is YFSETQ. The CDR3 DNA reads TGCGCCAGCAGCTTGGGCCCACTCGCGGGACGGAGCCTCTACGAGCAGTACTTC. Its translation: CASSLGPLAGRSLYEQYF.

The table lists this clonotype with a few counts. J is TRBJ2-7 and V is TRBV7-9; possibly TRBD1 for D (5 bases). CDR3 length: 15 residues. With 4 bases removed from V and 3 bases from J, the gap between germline ends came to 16 bases. Germline CDR1 reads SEHNR; CDR2 reads FQNEAQ (reference sequence). CDR3 DNA sequence: TGTGCCAGCAGCTCTAAGGACACGGGCGACTACGAGCAGTACTTC. Its protein product is CASSSKDTGDYEQYF.

The CDR3 nucleotides read TGTGCCAGCACCCCGAGGGGAAATAATTCACCCCTCCACTTT. Translated, it gives CASTPRGNNSPLHF. J is TRBJ1-6 and V is TRBV2; weak D call: TRBD1 (5 bases). The V and J ends lost 7 bases and 5 bases respectively, with 12 bases between them. Looked up from germline, CDR1 is SNHLY and CDR2 is FYNNEI. The CDR3 is 14 amino acids.

This clonotype was detected only a few times. The chain joins TRBV2 to TRBJ2-7; TRBD2 is a possible D gene (6 bases). With 7 bases removed from V and 4 bases from J, the gap between germline ends came to 14 bases. In germline, CDR1 is SNHLY, CDR2 FYNNEI. CDR3 size: 13 residues. The CDR3 spells CASTPGVGYEQYF. CDR3 DNA sequence: TGTGCCAGCACCCCGGGGGTGGGTTACGAGCAGTACTTC. Looking up the rest from reference TRBV2 and TRBJ2-7 gives the full variable domain: EPEVTQTPSHQVTQMGQEVILRCVPISNHLYFYWYRQILGQKVEFLVSFYNNEISEKSEIFDDQFSVERPDGSNFTLKIRSTKLEDSAMYFCASTPGVGYEQYFGPGTRLTVT.

In this sample, this clonotype turned up a few times. This chain connects TRBV4-3 to TRBJ2-3, with D possibly being TRBD2 (6 bases). This CDR3 has 13 amino acids. CDR1 LGHNA and CDR2 YSLEER come from the germline V gene. V lost 3 bases and J 5 bases, leaving 9 bases between the germline ends. This CDR3 reads CASSQRELDTQYF. CDR3 in DNA: TGCGCCAGCAGCCAGCGGGAATTAGATACGCAGTATTTT.

The rearrangement uses TRBV4-2 and TRBJ1-1; D perhaps matches TRBD1 (6 bases). CDR1 is LGHNA, CDR2 YNFKEQ, per germline. There are 15 residues in the CDR3. The V end lost 0 bases, the J end lost 3 bases, and 11 bases lay between the germline ends. CDR3 bases: TGTGCCAGCAGCCAAGATTTAGGGGGAGACACTGAAGCTTTCTTT. Translated: CASSQDLGGDTEAFF.

This clonotype was picked up a small number of times. This sequence joins TRBV3-1 and TRBJ2-5; possibly TRBD2 for D (5 bases). V was clipped by 4 bases and J by 3 bases, with 9 bases between them. The germline CDR1 and CDR2 sequences are LGHDT and YNNKEL (reference sequence). The CDR3 consists of 13 residues. In DNA, the CDR3 is TGTGCCAGCAGCCTCCGGGAAGAAGAGACCCAGTACTTC. Translated: CASSLREEETQYF.

There are a few counts of this clonotype. This chain links TRBV10-3 with TRBJ1-2, with unresolved D. The germline gives CDR1 ENHRY, CDR2 SYGVKD. There are 12 residues in the CDR3. Trimming shortened V by 3 bases and J by 4 bases, and 6 bases separated the two germline ends. The CDR3 spells CAISDEGYGYTF. In nucleotides, the CDR3 is TGTGCCATCAGTGACGAGGGCTATGGCTACACCTTC.

The rearrangement uses TRBV10-3 and TRBJ2-7; TRBD2 aligns across 14 bases. V lost 7 bases to trimming and J lost 4 bases; unmatched junction nucleotides: 9. Germline V gives CDR1 ENHRY, CDR2 SYGVKD. The CDR3 totals 16 residues. CDR3 residues: CAITKTSGRALYEQYF. The CDR3 nucleotides are TGTGCCATCACCAAGACTAGCGGGAGGGCCCTGTACGAGCAGTACTTC.

The chain employs TRBV19 and TRBJ1-5; 7 bases fit TRBD1. Germline lookup yields CDR1 LNHDA and CDR2 SQIVND (reference sequence). The CDR3 has 18 amino acids. With 4 bases clipped from V and 9 bases from J, the junction kept 21 bases outside the gene matches. The CDR3 DNA sequence: TGTGCCAGTAGTAACCTTCGGACAGGAGCTCTACAGGATCGGCCCCAGCATTTT. Amino acids: CASSNLRTGALQDRPQHF.

This clonotype was detected many times. This chain connects TRBV4-1 to TRBJ2-7; the D gene is possibly TRBD1 (6 bases). Looked up from germline, CDR1 is MGHRA and CDR2 is YSYEKL. The CDR3 covers 13 residues. The V end lost 11 bases, the J end lost 1 base, and 15 bases lay between the germline ends. CDR3 nucleotides: TGCGCCTCTGGGGGCCAGGGGTCCTACGAGCAGTACTTC. This translates into CASGGQGSYEQYF.

This clonotype was recorded at least ten times. V usage is TRBV5-1 and J usage is TRBJ2-1; 8 bases map to TRBD1. The CDR3 covers 13 residues. CDR1 and CDR2 from the germline V gene are SGHRS and YFSETQ. V trimming: 5 bases; J trimming: 8 bases; junction bases outside the gene matches: 6. The CDR3: CASSKDRVYEQFF. The CDR3 DNA reads as TGCGCCAGCAGTAAGGACAGGGTGTATGAGCAGTTCTTC.

J is TRBJ1-2 and V is TRBV10-3; D may be TRBD1 (5 bases). Germline V CDR1 and CDR2: ENHRY, SYGVKD. CDR3 length: 15 amino acids. The V end was cut by 2 bases, the J end by 6 bases, with 16 bases between. CDR3 region: CAISETGGPWDGYTF. The CDR3, as DNA: TGTGCCATCAGTGAGACGGGGGGTCCCTGGGATGGCTACACCTTC.

The genes are TRBV20-1 and TRBJ1-6; perhaps TRBD1 as D (5 bases). V was trimmed by 6 bases and J by 6 bases, leaving 12 bases between them. The CDR3 consists of 13 residues. Germline V gene data show CDR1 as DFQATT and CDR2 as SNEGSKA (reference sequence). CDR3 coding DNA: TGCAGTGCCACCCGGGACCCTAATTCACCCCTCCACTTT. The encoded protein is CSATRDPNSPLHF.

The chain couples TRBV7-2 to TRBJ2-7; 7 nucleotides agree with TRBD1. Per the germline V gene, CDR1 is SGHTA and CDR2 is FQGNSA. CDR3 size: 16 residues. J was trimmed by 4 bases and V by 5 bases; bases with no gene match: 14. CDR3 region: CASSPQGPGGTYEQYF. In DNA, the CDR3 is TGTGCCAGCAGCCCTCAGGGGCCAGGGGGAACTTACGAGCAGTACTTC.

This clonotype appeared a few times. The gene calls are TRBV29-1 and TRBJ2-7; no reliable D call. Germline CDR1 reads SQVTM; CDR2 reads ANQGSEA. V dropped 7 bases and J dropped 4 bases, with 11 bases sitting between them. The CDR3 loop spans 11 amino acids. CDR3 DNA sequence: TGCAGCGGGGTGCACGGGTACGAGCAGTACTTC. Its translation: CSGVHGYEQYF.

This clonotype has just a few counts. CDR3 residues: CSASGGEDYGYTF. CDR3 coding DNA: TGCAGCGCCTCCGGAGGGGAGGACTATGGCTACACCTTC. This chain uses TRBV29-1 with TRBJ1-2; D is possibly TRBD1 (5 bases). The germline V gene encodes CDR1 SQVTM and CDR2 ANQGSEA. V lost 7 bases, J lost 3 bases, and 15 bases lay in between. This CDR3 contains 13 residues. Combining the CDR3 with reference TRBV29-1 and TRBJ1-2 gives the whole variable domain SAVISQKPSRDICQRGTSLTIQCQVDSQVTMMFWYRQQPGQSLTLIATANQGSEATYESGFVIDKFPISRPNLTFSTLTVSNMSPEDSSIYLCSASGGEDYGYTFGSGTRLTVV.

The chain joins TRBV7-2 to TRBJ1-3; the D gene is possibly TRBD1 (5 bases). This CDR3 is built from 15 residues. V lost 5 bases to trimming and J lost 0 bases, with 11 bases between them. CDR1 and CDR2 (germline): SGHTA, FQGNSA. DNA for the CDR3: TGTGCCAGCAGCAGTACCGGGGCCTCTGGAAACACCATATATTTT. The encoded protein is CASSSTGASGNTIYF. Together with reference TRBV7-2 and TRBJ1-3, the CDR3 gives the full variable domain: GAGVSQSPSNKVTEKGKDVELRCDPISGHTALYWYRQSLGQGLEFLIYFQGNSAPDKSGLPSDRFSAERTGGSVSTLTIQRTQQEDSAVYLCASSSTGASGNTIYFGEGSWLTVV.

This clonotype was counted between two and nine times. This chain links TRBV3-1 with TRBJ1-2; possible D gene TRBD1, 6 bases. Deletions cut 3 bases from V and 6 bases from J, with 11 bases between. This CDR3 has 13 residues. Germline assignment: CDR1 LGHDT and CDR2 YNNKEL (reference sequence). The CDR3 region is CASSQLAGDGYTF. DNA for the CDR3: TGTGCCAGCAGCCAGTTGGCAGGGGATGGCTACACCTTC.

This clonotype has ten or more counts. This chain connects TRBV5-6 to TRBJ2-1; 9 bases are a match to TRBD1. Trimming at V came to 2 bases and at J to 8 bases, leaving 5 bases not matched to a gene. The CDR3 length is 14 residues. The V gene's germline CDR1 is SGHDT and CDR2 YYEEEE. CDR3 sequence reads: CASSLGGQGDEQFF. The CDR3 DNA is TGTGCCAGCAGCTTAGGGGGACAGGGCGATGAGCAGTTCTTC.

The chain employs TRBV28 and TRBJ2-5; D not resolved. The germline V gene encodes CDR1 MDHEN and CDR2 SYDVKM. CDR3 size: 15 residues. The V gene lost 1 base and the J gene lost 2 bases, with 11 bases spanning the gap. For the CDR3, the DNA is TGTGCCAGCAGTTTATTGGTGACAACGCAAGAGACCCAGTACTTC. This sequence encodes CASSLLVTTQETQYF.

This rearrangement joins TRBV19 to TRBJ2-5; 8 nucleotides align to TRBD1. The trim removed 5 bases at V and 5 bases at J, leaving 7 bases unmatched. CDR1 is LNHDA and CDR2 is SQIVND in the germline V gene (reference sequence). This CDR3 contains 14 residues. The CDR3 coding sequence is TGTGCCAGTAGTGAGGGTCAGGGGGCTGAGACCCAGTACTTC. This gives the protein CASSEGQGAETQYF.

This clonotype was counted between two and nine times. This chain links TRBV10-3 with TRBJ1-3, with D uncertain. In germline, CDR1 is ENHRY, CDR2 SYGVKD. Trimming left V 5 bases short and J 4 bases short, with 15 bases between. The CDR3 has 15 residues. CDR3 sequence reads: CAISLQRNLGNTIYF. The CDR3 nucleotides read TGTGCCATCAGTTTACAGAGAAATCTCGGAAACACCATATATTTT.

There are a few counts of this clonotype. The gene calls are TRBV20-1 and TRBJ2-1, with D possibly matching TRBD1 (6 bases). Germline-derived CDR1 and CDR2 are DFQATT and SNEGSKA (reference sequence). V gave up 6 bases and J gave up 4 bases, with 7 bases separating them. CDR3 length equals 11 residues. The CDR3 region has the DNA TGCAGTGCAGACAGGTACAATGAGCAGTTCTTC. Translation: CSADRYNEQFF.

This clonotype has more than one count but fewer than ten. The chain recombines TRBV6-5 with TRBJ2-5; tentatively, D is TRBD1 (5 bases). The CDR3 sequence is 18 residues long. Deletions cut 4 bases from V and 1 base from J, with 22 bases between. Germline values: CDR1 MNHEY, CDR2 SVGAGI. The CDR3 reads CASSWRPRGIGSQETQYF. In DNA form, the CDR3 reads TGTGCCAGCAGTTGGAGACCTAGGGGAATCGGATCCCAAGAGACCCAGTACTTC.

This clonotype was counted between two and nine times. The V call is TRBV20-1, the J call TRBJ2-3, with 10 bases matching TRBD2. The CDR3 has 13 amino acids. V trimming: 6 bases; J trimming: 1 base; junction bases outside the gene matches: 1. The germline gives CDR1 DFQATT, CDR2 SNEGSKA (reference sequence). CDR3 DNA sequence: TGCAGTGCAGGGACTAGCGGCACAGATACGCAGTATTTT. Translation gives CSAGTSGTDTQYF.

The chain employs TRBV15 and TRBJ2-1; 8 positions match TRBD2. The trim removed 0 bases at V and 10 bases at J, leaving 14 bases unmatched. The CDR3 totals 17 residues. Germline V gene sequence: CDR1 LNHNV, CDR2 YYDKDF (reference sequence). The CDR3 sequence is CATSRDLGTGGRAEQFF. The CDR3, as DNA: TGTGCCACCAGCAGAGATCTGGGTACGGGGGGGAGGGCCGAGCAGTTCTTC.

This clonotype was seen at least ten times. The DNA for the CDR3 is TGCAGTGCTAGAGATCCAGGGGGGTTAGGGACAGATACGCAGTATTTT. Its protein product is CSARDPGGLGTDTQYF. This rearrangement joins TRBV20-1 to TRBJ2-3; perhaps TRBD1 as D (7 bases). The CDR3 runs to 16 residues. Germline V gives CDR1 DFQATT, CDR2 SNEGSKA (reference sequence). Trimming took 0 bases from V and 3 from J, leaving 16 bases between them.

The chain couples TRBV2 to TRBJ2-7, with a weak D call TRBD2 (7 bases). Trimming removed 4 bases from V and 6 bases from J, with 13 bases in between. The CDR3 is made up of 13 amino acids. Germline V gene sequence: CDR1 SNHLY, CDR2 FYNNEI. The CDR3 nucleotides read TGTGCCAGCAGTGGGGGGCGGGAGCGCGAGCAGTACTTC. Translation: CASSGGREREQYF.

The chain uses TRBV27 and TRBJ1-1, with a tentative D call TRBD1 (5 bases). CDR3 length equals 13 residues. Germline CDR1 MNHEY, CDR2 SMNVEV (reference sequence). V lost 3 bases, J lost 4 bases, and 9 bases lay in between. CDR3 sequence reads: CASSFGGSTEAFF. The DNA for the CDR3 is TGTGCCAGCAGTTTCGGGGGAAGCACTGAAGCTTTCTTT.